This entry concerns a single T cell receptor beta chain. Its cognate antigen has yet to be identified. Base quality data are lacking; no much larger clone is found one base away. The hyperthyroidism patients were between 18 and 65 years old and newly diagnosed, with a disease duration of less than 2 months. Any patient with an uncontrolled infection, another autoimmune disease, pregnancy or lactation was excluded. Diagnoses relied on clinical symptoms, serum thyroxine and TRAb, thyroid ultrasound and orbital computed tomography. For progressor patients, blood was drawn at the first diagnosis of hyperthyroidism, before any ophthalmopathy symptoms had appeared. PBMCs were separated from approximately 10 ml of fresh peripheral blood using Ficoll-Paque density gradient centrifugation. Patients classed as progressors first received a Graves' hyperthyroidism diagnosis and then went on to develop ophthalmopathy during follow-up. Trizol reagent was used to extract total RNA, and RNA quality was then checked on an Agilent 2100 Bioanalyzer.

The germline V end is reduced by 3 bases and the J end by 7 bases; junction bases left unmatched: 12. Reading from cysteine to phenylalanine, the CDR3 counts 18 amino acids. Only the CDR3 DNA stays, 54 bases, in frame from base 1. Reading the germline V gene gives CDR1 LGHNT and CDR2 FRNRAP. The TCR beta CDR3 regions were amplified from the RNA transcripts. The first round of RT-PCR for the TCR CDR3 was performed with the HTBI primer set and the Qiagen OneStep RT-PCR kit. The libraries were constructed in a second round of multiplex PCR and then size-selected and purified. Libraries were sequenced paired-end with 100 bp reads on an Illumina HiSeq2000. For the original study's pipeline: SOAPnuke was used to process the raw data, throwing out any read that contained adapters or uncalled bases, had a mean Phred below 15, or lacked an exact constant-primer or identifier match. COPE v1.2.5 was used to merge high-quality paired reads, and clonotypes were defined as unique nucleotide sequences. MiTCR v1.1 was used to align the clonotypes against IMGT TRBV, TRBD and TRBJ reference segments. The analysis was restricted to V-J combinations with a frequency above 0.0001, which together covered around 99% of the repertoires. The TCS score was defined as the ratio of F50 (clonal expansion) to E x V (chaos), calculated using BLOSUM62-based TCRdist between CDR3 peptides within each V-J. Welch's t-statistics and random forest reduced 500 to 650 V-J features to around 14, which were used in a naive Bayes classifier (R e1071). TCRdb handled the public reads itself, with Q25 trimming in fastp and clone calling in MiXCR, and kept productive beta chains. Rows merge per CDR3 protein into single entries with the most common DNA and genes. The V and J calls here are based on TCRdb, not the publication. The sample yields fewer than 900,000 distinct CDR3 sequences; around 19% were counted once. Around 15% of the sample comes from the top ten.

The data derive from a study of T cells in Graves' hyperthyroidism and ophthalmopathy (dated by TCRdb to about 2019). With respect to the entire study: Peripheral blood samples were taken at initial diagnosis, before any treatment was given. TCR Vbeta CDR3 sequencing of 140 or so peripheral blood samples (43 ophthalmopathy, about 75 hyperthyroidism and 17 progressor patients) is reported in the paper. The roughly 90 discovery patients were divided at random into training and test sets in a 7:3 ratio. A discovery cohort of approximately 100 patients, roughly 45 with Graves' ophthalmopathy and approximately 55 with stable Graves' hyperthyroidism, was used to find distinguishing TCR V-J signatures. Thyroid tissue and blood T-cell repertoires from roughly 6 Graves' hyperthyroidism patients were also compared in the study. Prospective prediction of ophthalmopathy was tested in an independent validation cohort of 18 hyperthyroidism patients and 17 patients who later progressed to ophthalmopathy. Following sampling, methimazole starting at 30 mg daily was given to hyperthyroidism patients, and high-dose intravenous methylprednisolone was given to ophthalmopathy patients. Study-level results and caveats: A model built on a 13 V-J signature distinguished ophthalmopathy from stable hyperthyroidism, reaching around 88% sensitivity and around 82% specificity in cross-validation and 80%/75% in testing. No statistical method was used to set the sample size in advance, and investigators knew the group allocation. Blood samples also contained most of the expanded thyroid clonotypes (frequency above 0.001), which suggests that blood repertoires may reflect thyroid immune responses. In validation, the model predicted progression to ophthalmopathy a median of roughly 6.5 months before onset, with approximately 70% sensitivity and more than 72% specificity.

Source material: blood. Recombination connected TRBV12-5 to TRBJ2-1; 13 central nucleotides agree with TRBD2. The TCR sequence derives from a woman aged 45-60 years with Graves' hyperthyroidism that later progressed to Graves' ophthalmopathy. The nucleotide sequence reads TGTGCTAGTGGTTTAGGACTAGCGGGGGAGAGCTTTTGGAATGAGCAGTTCTTC. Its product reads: CASGLGLAGESFWNEQFF.